A single sample gave rise to the 7 T cell receptor beta chains below, sequenced in a study of blood T cell repertoires in COVID-19. Sequencing was performed with immunoSEQ multiplex PCR; in TCRdb, only in-frame clones are kept and a portion is missing. The table lists 200,000 to 250,000 clones, about 90% of them singletons. Sequenced sample: PBMCs or T cells enriched from blood (not recorded which). The receptors were gathered from a woman in her forties or fifties in a cohort exposed to, infected with or recovered from COVID-19 (not recorded which).

The chain is built from TRBV21-1 and TRBJ1-2; TRBD1, the table's D call, was not compared with the DNA. TRBV21-1 is designated a pseudogene. The CDR3 extends over 15 amino acids. This chain's CDR3 is CASSKVDRASWGYTF. CDR3 sequence (DNA): TGTGCCAGCAGCAAGGTGGACAGGGCGTCTTGGGGCTACACCTTC.

The rearrangement joins TRBV9 to TRBJ2-2, with 8 bases lining up with TRBD2. The CDR3 runs 16 residues. Germline-derived CDR1 and CDR2 are SGDLS and YYNGEE. V gave up 1 base and J gave up 7 bases; unmatched junction bases: 9. The CDR3 sequence is CASSVSGGGIVGELFF. The CDR3 region has the DNA TGTGCCAGCAGCGTAAGCGGGGGCGGGATTGTCGGGGAGCTGTTTTTT.

The rearrangement uses TRBV11-2 and TRBJ1-2, with D tentatively TRBD1 (6 bases). The CDR3 has 13 amino acids. Germline CDR1 is SGHAT and CDR2 is FQNNGV. Trimming took 10 bases from V and 3 from J, leaving 15 bases between them. The CDR3 spells CATIGPGDYGYTF. The DNA for the CDR3 is TGTGCCACTATAGGGCCAGGGGACTATGGCTACACCTTC.

The rearrangement joins TRBV5-4 to TRBJ1-1; no definite D call. The CDR3 has 15 residues. Germline CDR1 and CDR2: SGHNT and YYREEE (reference sequence). V lost 3 bases to trimming and J lost 2 bases, with 14 bases between them. This CDR3 reads CASSSAGRFNTEAFF. The CDR3 region has the DNA TGTGCCAGCAGCTCGGCCGGGAGGTTTAACACTGAAGCTTTCTTT.

The chain links TRBV6-5 to TRBJ1-1; D is possibly TRBD1 (5 bases). Germline V CDR1 and CDR2: MNHEY, SVGAGI. V was cut by 6 bases and J by 0 bases, with 8 bases left in between. This CDR3 spans 13 amino acids. The CDR3 protein is CASRTGVNTEAFF. CDR3 in DNA: TGTGCCAGCAGGACGGGGGTGAACACTGAAGCTTTCTTT.

The chain links TRBV11-3 to TRBJ2-3; a weak D match, TRBD2 (5 bases). The CDR3 length is 15 residues. V was clipped by 1 base and J by 4 bases, with 12 bases between them. Germline loops: CDR1 SGHNT, CDR2 YENEEA. The CDR3 protein is CASSLGPGSADTQYF. CDR3 bases: TGTGCCAGCAGCTTAGGTCCGGGGTCGGCAGATACGCAGTATTTT. The full variable domain, with the rest looked up from reference TRBV11-3 and TRBJ2-3, is EAGVVQSPRYKIIEKKQPVAFWCNPISGHNTLYWYLQNLGQGPELLIRYENEEAVDDSQLPKDRFSAERLKGVDSTLKIQPAELGDSAVYLCASSLGPGSADTQYFGPGTRLTVL.

V usage is TRBV2 and J usage is TRBJ1-1; 7 bases match TRBD1. Trimming cost V 10 bases and J 2 bases; bases outside gene matches: 7. This CDR3 spans 13 amino acids. Germline CDR1 SNHLY, CDR2 FYNNEI. CDR3 DNA: TGTGCCACAACGGGACAGCCCAACACTGAAGCTTTCTTT. This codes for CATTGQPNTEAFF.